One sample yielded the 10 T cell receptor beta chains listed below, sequenced in a study of shared clonotypes between healthy human individuals. Measured with immunoSEQ multiplex PCR; TCRdb has only the in-frame clones, and not every one. The sample carries approximately 640,000 clones, 90% recorded once. The sample taken for sequencing was memory CD8+ T cells from PBMCs. Subset meaning: CD45RO+ cells pooled with CCR7-negative TemRA cells. The receptors were sampled from a man between 18 and 29 years old in good health. Some clones in this sample may be carry-over from other donors' samples.

This chain joins TRBV28 and TRBJ1-6, with a possible D match to TRBD1 (5 bases). V dropped 6 bases and J dropped 0 bases, with 12 bases sitting between them. The germline V gene encodes CDR1 MDHEN and CDR2 SYDVKM. This CDR3 comprises 16 residues. The CDR3 region has the DNA TGTGCCAGCAGGGGAGGGGTTTCCTCCTATAATTCACCCCTCCACTTT. It is translated as CASRGGVSSYNSPLHF.

Of note for this clone: The sample contains more than one DNA sequence encoding this CDR3. J is TRBJ2-1 and V is TRBV5-4; D call uncertain. This CDR3 contains 11 residues. Germline lookup yields CDR1 SGHNT and CDR2 YYREEE (reference sequence). The ends were cut back, 0 bases at V and 6 bases at J, with 1 base in the middle. Written as DNA, the CDR3 is TGTGCCAGCAGCTTGGGCAATGAGCAGTTCTTC. Protein sequence: CASSLGNEQFF.

A note on this clone: Other DNA sequences from this sample encode an identical CDR3 as well. The genes are TRBV6-5 and TRBJ1-1; D uncertain. Germline V gives CDR1 MNHEY, CDR2 SVGAGI. The CDR3 has 13 amino acids. Trimming took 2 bases from V and 4 from J, leaving 8 bases between them. The CDR3 DNA follows: TGTGCCAGCAGTTACGGTGCAGGCACTGAAGCTTTCTTT. This sequence encodes CASSYGAGTEAFF.

CDR3 in amino acids: CASSQTRLAGGPDGNNEQFF. CDR3 sequence (DNA): TGTGCCAGCTCACAAACCCGACTAGCGGGAGGCCCCGACGGGAACAATGAGCAGTTCTTC. This chain uses TRBV18 with TRBJ2-1; TRBD2 matches 13 bases. Germline CDR1 is KGHSH and CDR2 is LQKENI. J was trimmed by 5 bases and V by 4 bases; bases with no gene match: 17. The CDR3 extends over 20 amino acids.

The chain recombines TRBV6-5 with TRBJ1-4; the D gene is possibly TRBD1 (6 bases). Germline V CDR1 and CDR2: MNHEY, SVGAGI. V dropped 2 bases and J dropped 7 bases, with 17 bases sitting between them. The CDR3 is made up of 16 amino acids. Here the CDR3 DNA reads TGTGCCAGCAGTTACCTGGGACATCTGGGGAGTGAAAAACTGTTTTTT. The encoded protein is CASSYLGHLGSEKLFF.

V gene TRBV7-6 combines with J gene TRBJ1-5, with D unresolved. V dropped 2 bases and J dropped 6 bases, with 8 bases sitting between them. The germline V gene encodes CDR1 SGHVS and CDR2 FNYEAQ. There are 13 residues in the CDR3. Here the CDR3 DNA reads TGTGCCAGCAGCTTACTCACGGGTCAGCCCCAGCATTTT. It encodes CASSLLTGQPQHF.

This chain joins TRBV28 and TRBJ2-3, with TRBD2 matching 9 bases. The CDR3 is 16 amino acids. Germline V CDR1 and CDR2: MDHEN, SYDVKM. Losses at the gene ends were 6 bases for V and 0 bases for J; bases not matched to a gene: 7. Here the CDR3 reads CASRQGTSSSTDTQYF. The CDR3 DNA is TGTGCCAGCAGACAAGGGACTAGCAGCAGCACAGATACGCAGTATTTT.

This clone was seen only once. CDR3 loop: CASSYFGTGELFF. CDR3 in DNA: TGTGCCAGCAGTTACTTTGGCACCGGGGAGCTGTTTTTT. The chain uses TRBV6-5 and TRBJ2-2; D gene unclear. CDR3 length: 13 residues. Germline V CDR1 and CDR2: MNHEY, SVGAGI. Trimming removed 1 base at V and 4 bases at J, with 4 bases between.

V is TRBV5-4 and J is TRBJ2-5; 7 bases match TRBD1. Germline loops: CDR1 SGHNT, CDR2 YYREEE (reference sequence). There are 13 residues in the CDR3. V shed 2 bases, J shed 5 bases, and the junction held 3 bases outside the gene matches. CDR3 sequence reads: CASSFRGGETQYF. In DNA form, the CDR3 reads TGTGCCAGCAGCTTTAGAGGGGGCGAGACCCAGTACTTC.

V usage is TRBV2 and J usage is TRBJ1-2, with D perhaps TRBD1 (6 bases). CDR1 and CDR2 (germline): SNHLY, FYNNEI. The V end lost 1 base, the J end lost 3 bases, and 18 bases lay between the germline ends. CDR3 length equals 17 residues. In DNA, the CDR3 is TGTGCCAGCAGTGAAGAGGGGGGGACCTTAATCGACTATGGCTACACCTTC. Residues: CASSEEGGTLIDYGYTF.